Detailed here is one T cell receptor (beta chain). Its antigen is not yet known. No per-base quality is available; no much larger clone lies one base away. The data derive from a study of T cell responses to AZD1222 COVID-19 vaccine (dated by TCRdb to the early 2020s). A note on the overall study: AZD1222 recipients with second doses at about 4 weeks or about 12 weeks were pooled, because spike-specific TCR depth and breadth did not differ between schedules. TCR sequencing covered approximately 230 trial participants: 200 to 220 given two doses of AZD1222 and 26 given two doses of MenACWY control vaccine. Trial participants were enrolled into age subgroups of 18-55, 56-69 and 70-plus years, which contained approximately 150, 30 and 60 TCR-sequenced participants, respectively.

What the work shows at the level of the full study, not this receptor alone: No day 14 peak-response samples were available, so repertoires were characterized only after the peak T cell response. In the small 56-69-year group, the increase in depth fell short of significance, most likely because of low power. Most participants were white British and females outnumbered males, and the authors suggested that clonal diversity may have been underestimated. Epitopes outside the regions mutated in the B.1.351 and B.1.1.7 variants were reportedly recognized by nearly half of the unique spike-specific TCRs. CD4 TCRs associated with the vaccine covered the entire spike protein, and the dominant responses were in regions 160-218 and 743-854. A significant rise in spike-specific TCR breadth and depth was observed after two AZD1222 doses relative to day 0 and relative to MenACWY recipients. Conclusions about previously exposed vaccinees were limited because only a handful of AZD1222 recipients were SARS-CoV-2 seropositive at baseline.

The time point label on this specimen signifies: baseline before first vaccination. Samples from vaccinated people were obtained from the UK trials COV001 and COV002, which included a single-blind randomized controlled phase 2/3 trial of AZD1222 (ChAdOx1 nCoV-19) in healthy adults. For TCRbeta chain sequencing, PBMC samples from trial participants were taken at day 0 and at day 28 after the second dose. The CDR3 measures 14 amino acids from cysteine to phenylalanine. CDR3 DNA is the only sequence kept; it has 42 bases, read in frame from the first base. From the germline V gene (reference sequence), CDR1 is SGHNT and CDR2 is YYREEE. At the junction V is shortened by 0 bases and J by 4 bases, with 10 bases in between. The CDR3 regions of human TCRbeta chains were subjected to immunosequencing. In the paper's pipeline: TCRs in the repertoires were matched against a reference library of SARS-CoV-2-specific TCRs that had been generated with the MIRA antigen-specificity platform. Breadth meant the fraction of unique TCRs that were SARS-CoV-2-associated, whereas depth meant the fraction of total T cells that were SARS-CoV-2-associated. Each spike-specific TCR was assigned to its reactive spike region and to a CD4 or CD8 class using the MIRA data. Log10-transformed breadth and depth values were compared by one-way ANOVA with Sidak's multiple comparisons tests. Held by TCRdb, this immuneACCESS table contains in-frame sequences only and omits some clones. Under half of the omission traces to an unresolved V gene where checked; the cause of the rest is unknown. V, J and clone size derive from that table, while D and trimming were established from the DNA sequence. This sample is represented by just over 95,000 clones; approximately 91% of them were singletons. Less than 4% of the sample goes to the ten largest clones.

This specimen consisted of peripheral blood, obtained on day 0 of AZD1222 vaccination. This clonotype was sampled from an adult in good health. This chain joins TRBV5-4 to TRBJ1-2, and perhaps TRBD1 as D gene, on 6 matching bases. The DNA sequence reads TGTGCCAGCAGCTTGGGACAGGCGGGCTATGGCTACACCTTC. Translated, this is CASSLGQAGYGYTF.